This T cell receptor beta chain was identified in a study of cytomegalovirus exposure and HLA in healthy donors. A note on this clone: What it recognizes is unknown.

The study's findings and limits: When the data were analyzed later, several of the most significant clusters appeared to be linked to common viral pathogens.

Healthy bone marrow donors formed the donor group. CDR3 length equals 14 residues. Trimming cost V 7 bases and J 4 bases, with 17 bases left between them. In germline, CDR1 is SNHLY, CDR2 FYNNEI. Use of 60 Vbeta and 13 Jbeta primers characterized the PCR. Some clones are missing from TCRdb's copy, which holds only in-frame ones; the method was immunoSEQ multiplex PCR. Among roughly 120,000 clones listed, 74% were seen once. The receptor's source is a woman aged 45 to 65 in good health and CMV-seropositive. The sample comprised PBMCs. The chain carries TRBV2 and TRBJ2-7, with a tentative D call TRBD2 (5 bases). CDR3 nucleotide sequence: TGTGCCAGCACCCCTTCCAGCGGTGGATACGAGCAGTACTTC. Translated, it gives CASTPSSGGYEQYF.